The next 9 T cell receptor beta chains were all read from a single sample in a study of identical twins. MiXCR was run by TCRdb on the 5' RACE reads, yielding one entry per CDR3 protein. Here the sample spans hundreds of thousands of distinct CDR3 sequences, about 9.4% being singletons. The sample was also reused in another study, on yellow fever vaccine responses in identical twins.

The specimen sequenced was PBMCs. The source is a young woman in good health.

Of note for this clonotype: As the CDR3 is not closed by the conserved phenylalanine or tryptophan, this likely results from a read error. The chain carries TRBV4-3 and TRBJ2-7, with 11 bases lining up with TRBD1. CDR3 length: 15 amino acids. The V and J ends lost 4 bases and 0 bases, in that order; junction bases with no gene match: 2. Germline V CDR1 and CDR2: LGHNA, YSLEER. The CDR3 nucleotides are TGCGCCAGCAGCCCCGGGACAGGGGGCTCCTACGAGCAGTACTAC. It is translated as CASSPGTGGSYEQYY.

V and J are TRBV19 and TRBJ2-1; D not certain. Between the trimmed V and J ends, which lost 6 bases and 7 bases, there was a span of 16 bases. In germline, CDR1 is LNHDA, CDR2 SQIVND (reference sequence). CDR3 length: 14 amino acids. CDR3 nucleotides: TGTGCCAGTAGCTTTCGAGACGGCAGGAATGAGCAGTTCTTC. It specifies CASSFRDGRNEQFF.

This clonotype was counted ten times or more. The V call is TRBV24-1, the J call TRBJ1-4; 12 bases align to TRBD1. The J segment lost 8 bases and the V segment lost 2 bases, leaving 2 bases of the junction unmatched. CDR1 is KGHDR and CDR2 is SFDVKD in the germline V gene. CDR3 size: 15 residues. CDR3 in DNA: TGTGCCACCAGTGATTCCGGGACAGGGGGCGAAAAACTGTTTTTT. Its protein product is CATSDSGTGGEKLFF.

The rearrangement links TRBV20-1 to TRBJ2-7; D is unclear. The CDR3 has 12 residues. V lost 4 bases and J lost 6, with 13 bases in between. The germline V gene has CDR1 DFQATT and CDR2 SNEGSKA (reference sequence). DNA of the CDR3: TGCAGTGCTACGGACGACTCCATCGAGCAGTACTTC. This sequence encodes CSATDDSIEQYF.

This clonotype was observed many times. V and J are TRBV7-9 and TRBJ2-3, with D possibly TRBD1 on 6 matching bases. Germline loops: CDR1 SEHNR, CDR2 FQNEAQ (reference sequence). The CDR3 spans 15 residues. V was cut by 1 base and J by 3 bases, with 11 bases left in between. The DNA for the CDR3 is TGTGCCAGCAGCTTAGGAGTGGGGGCAACAGATACGCAGTATTTT. As protein: CASSLGVGATDTQYF.

The genes are TRBV7-9 and TRBJ2-2, with 7 nucleotides matching TRBD1. The CDR3 consists of 16 residues. V dropped 5 bases and J dropped 0; count of bases not matched to a gene: 6. Germline CDR1 is SEHNR and CDR2 is FQNEAQ (reference sequence). The CDR3 sequence is CASSKRDSPNTGELFF. The CDR3 bases are TGTGCCAGCAGCAAGAGGGACAGCCCGAACACCGGGGAGCTGTTTTTT.

In its sample, this clonotype was seen a few times. CDR3 sequence reads: CASSDIRSSFF. CDR3 DNA: TGTGCCAGCAGTGACATTCGGAGCTCGTTCTTC. The J gene is TRBJ2-1, the V gene TRBV25-1; D gene ambiguous. V lost 3 bases to trimming and J lost 15 bases, with 12 bases between them. The CDR3 has 11 residues. Germline lookup yields CDR1 MGHDK and CDR2 SYGVNS.

This clonotype was recorded many times. The V call is TRBV25-1, the J call TRBJ1-1; possible D gene TRBD1, 5 bases. From germline, CDR1 is MGHDK and CDR2 SYGVNS. V dropped 7 bases and J dropped 4 bases, with 13 bases sitting between them. This CDR3 has 13 amino acids. The chain's CDR3 is CASIPSGGTEAFF. The CDR3 DNA is TGTGCCAGCATCCCCAGCGGGGGCACTGAAGCTTTCTTT.

Details on this clonotype: A single base separates this from a much larger clone, so it may be a read error. The V and J genes are TRBV5-6 and TRBJ2-1, with 14 bases matching TRBD2. The length of the CDR3 is 15 residues. Germline V lookup: CDR1 SGHDT, CDR2 YYEEEE. Here the CDR3 reads CVSSPGLAGGWEQFF. The CDR3, as DNA: TGTGTCAGCAGTCCTGGACTAGCGGGAGGTTGGGAGCAGTTCTTC.